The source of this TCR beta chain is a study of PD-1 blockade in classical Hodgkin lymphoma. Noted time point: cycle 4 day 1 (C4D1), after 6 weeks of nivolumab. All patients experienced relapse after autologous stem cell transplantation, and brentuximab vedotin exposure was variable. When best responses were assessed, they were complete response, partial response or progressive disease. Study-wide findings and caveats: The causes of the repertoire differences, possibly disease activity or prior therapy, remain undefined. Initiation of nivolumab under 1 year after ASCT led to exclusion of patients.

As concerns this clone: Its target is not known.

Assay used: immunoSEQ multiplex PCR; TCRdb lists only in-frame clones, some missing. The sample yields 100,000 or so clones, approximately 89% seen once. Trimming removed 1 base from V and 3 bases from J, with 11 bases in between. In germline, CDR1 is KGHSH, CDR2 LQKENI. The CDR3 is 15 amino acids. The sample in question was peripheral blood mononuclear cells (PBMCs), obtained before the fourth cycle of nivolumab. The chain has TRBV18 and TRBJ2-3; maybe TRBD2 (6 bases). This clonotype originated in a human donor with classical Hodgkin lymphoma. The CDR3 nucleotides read TGTGCCAGCTCACCACTGGAGGGAGTAACAGATACGCAGTATTTT. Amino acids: CASSPLEGVTDTQYF.